This TCR beta chain was recovered during a study of Ad26.COV2.S vaccination and SARS-CoV-2 variants. Background on the study: As a participant in COV1001, the donor was in the Ad26.COV2.S trial arm.

Sequencing was performed with immunoSEQ multiplex PCR; in TCRdb, only in-frame clones are kept and a portion is missing. The sample consists of 200,000 to 250,000 clones, roughly 88% of them appearing once. Germline V CDR1 and CDR2: PRHDT, FYEKMQ (reference sequence). The CDR3 consists of 16 residues. J gave up 4 bases and V 5 bases, and 9 bases lay outside the gene matches. Documented treatment: roughly 18 received Ad26.COV2.S at low or high dose, single or two shots; about 5 received placebo; per-sample allocation not given. The investigators took samples on day 63 after the first vaccine or placebo injection.

The chain recombines TRBV13 with TRBJ2-1; 9 bases line up with TRBD1. The receptor comes from a person between 18 and 59 years old who received the Ad26.COV2.S COVID-19 vaccine or a placebo. The sequenced sample was peripheral blood, obtained in a trial of Ad26.COV2.S vaccine versus placebo. The CDR3 region is CASSRGQGPKYNEQFF. The DNA of the CDR3 is TGTGCCAGCAGCCGGGGACAGGGACCAAAATACAATGAGCAGTTCTTC.